A single sample gave rise to the 9 T cell receptor beta chains below, sequenced in a study of blood T cell repertoires in COVID-19. Assay used: immunoSEQ multiplex PCR; TCRdb lists only in-frame clones, some missing. This table has around 70,000 clones, 80% to 90% appearing once. The source material was peripheral blood. The receptor set was obtained from a woman in her seventies with acute or convalescent COVID-19.

The chain combines TRBV11-2 with TRBJ2-7; D not resolved. V was cut by 7 bases and J by 2 bases, with 15 bases left in between. The CDR3 spans 14 residues. Looked up from germline, CDR1 is SGHAT and CDR2 is FQNNGV. DNA of the CDR3: TGTGCCAGCACCGTCGAGGCAATCACCTACGAGCAGTACTTC. Encoded protein: CASTVEAITYEQYF.

CDR3 protein: CASTPGSGQETQYF. In DNA form, the CDR3 reads TGCGCCAGCACCCCTGGTAGCGGACAAGAGACCCAGTACTTC. This sequence joins TRBV5-1 and TRBJ2-5; tentative D call: TRBD2 (6 bases). CDR3 length equals 14 residues. Trimming took off 6 bases at V and 2 bases at J, with 14 bases between the two ends. Per the germline V gene, CDR1 is SGHRS and CDR2 is YFSETQ.

This clone was observed at least ten times. This chain links TRBV2 with TRBJ2-7; maybe TRBD1 (5 bases). This CDR3 has 13 amino acids. Trimming left V 7 bases short and J 3 bases short, with 13 bases between. Germline lookup yields CDR1 SNHLY and CDR2 FYNNEI. CDR3 DNA: TGTGCCAGCATCCCGGCAGACAGCTACGAGCAGTACTTC. Translation gives CASIPADSYEQYF.

This chain uses TRBV29-1 with TRBJ2-1, with 7 bases fitting TRBD1. The CDR3 runs 11 residues. V lost 7 bases, J lost 11 bases, and 8 bases stayed unmatched. Germline loops: CDR1 SQVTM, CDR2 ANQGSEA. The CDR3 region has the DNA TGCAGCGGGGGACAGCAAATGAAGCAGTTCTTC. Its translation is CSGGQQMKQFF.

V and J are TRBV14 and TRBJ2-3, with D maybe TRBD1 (6 bases). This CDR3 has 16 residues. CDR1 and CDR2 from the germline V gene are SGHDN and FVKESK. V lost 3 bases to trimming and J lost 5 bases, with 18 bases between them. Written as DNA, the CDR3 is TGTGCCAGCAGCCACCCCTACTCTACAGGGTTAGATACGCAGTATTTT. Protein product: CASSHPYSTGLDTQYF.

The chain is built from TRBV5-1 and TRBJ2-2, with TRBD1 matching 9 bases. The V gene end was trimmed by 0 bases and the J gene end by 4 bases; junction bases not matched to a gene: 4. Germline lookup yields CDR1 SGHRS and CDR2 YFSETQ. The CDR3 is 16 residues long. The CDR3 DNA reads as TGCGCCAGCAGCTTGGCGACAGGGGGGACCACCGGGGAGCTGTTTTTT. Protein: CASSLATGGTTGELFF.

The chain joins TRBV25-1 to TRBJ1-3; D is uncertain. Trimming removed 7 bases at V and 4 bases at J, with 5 bases between. Per germline, CDR1 MGHDK and CDR2 SYGVNS. The CDR3 is 11 amino acids. Here the CDR3 reads CASKEGNTIYF. The CDR3 DNA reads TGTGCCAGCAAGGAGGGAAACACCATATATTTT.

The chain uses TRBV11-3 and TRBJ2-7; TRBD1 aligns across 9 bases. V was pared by 5 bases and J by 6 bases, with 8 bases of the junction left unmatched. The germline gives CDR1 SGHNT, CDR2 YENEEA. This CDR3 is 14 amino acids long. CDR3 in DNA: TGTGCCAGCAGCCCGCGGACAGGGGTGGTCGAGCAGTACTTC. Its protein is CASSPRTGVVEQYF.

The table lists this clone with a few counts. The rearrangement uses TRBV3-1 (or the pseudogene TRBV3-2) and TRBJ1-1; D call uncertain. Trimming took off 3 bases at V and 4 bases at J, with 9 bases between the two ends. Germline V gene sequence: CDR1 LGHDT, CDR2 YNNKEL (reference sequence). The CDR3 loop spans 13 amino acids. The CDR3 reads CASSQGAGTEAFF. The CDR3 nucleotides read TGTGCCAGCAGCCAGGGTGCGGGCACTGAAGCTTTCTTT.